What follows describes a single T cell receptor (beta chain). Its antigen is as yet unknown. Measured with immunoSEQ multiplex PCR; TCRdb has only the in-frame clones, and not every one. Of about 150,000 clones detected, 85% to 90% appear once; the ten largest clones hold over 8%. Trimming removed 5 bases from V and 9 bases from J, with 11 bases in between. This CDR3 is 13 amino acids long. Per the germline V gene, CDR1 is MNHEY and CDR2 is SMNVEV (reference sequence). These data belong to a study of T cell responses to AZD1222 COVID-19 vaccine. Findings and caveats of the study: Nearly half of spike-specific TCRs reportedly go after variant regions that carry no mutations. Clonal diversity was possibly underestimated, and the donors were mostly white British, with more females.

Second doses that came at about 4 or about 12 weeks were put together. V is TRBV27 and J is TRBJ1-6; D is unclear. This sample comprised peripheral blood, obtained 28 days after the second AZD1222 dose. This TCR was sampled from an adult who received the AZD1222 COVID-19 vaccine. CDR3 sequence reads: CASSPYKGSPLHF. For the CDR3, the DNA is TGTGCCAGCAGTCCCTACAAGGGTTCACCCCTCCACTTT.